This TCR beta chain was obtained from a study of lymphopenia after photon versus proton radiotherapy. The method was immunoSEQ multiplex PCR; TCRdb's version includes in-frame clones alone and lacks a portion of them. The sample comprises roughly 5,100 clones, more than 70% of which are singletons, and 17% rests with the top ten. Per germline, CDR1 MNHNS and CDR2 SASEGT. V lost 8 bases and J lost 6, with 7 bases in between. The CDR3 consists of 10 residues. The chain is built from TRBV6-1 and TRBJ1-1; a possible D gene is TRBD1 (5 bases). This receptor was identified in a man aged 25-40 years with gastric cancer. The sequences come from peripheral blood, collected from a patient treated with photon-based radiotherapy. The CDR3 bases are TGTGCCAGCGTCAGGGCTGAAGCTTTCTTT. The encoded protein is CASVRAEAFF.